This TCR beta chain was retrieved from a study of neoadjuvant anti-PD-1 for oral cavity cancer. Time point in this sample: after neoadjuvant nivolumab, at surgical resection. Some clones are missing from TCRdb's copy, which holds only in-frame ones; the method was immunoSEQ multiplex PCR. This table has approximately 15,000 clones, approximately 74% appearing once. This clone was detected a few times. The germline gives CDR1 SGHTA, CDR2 FQGTGA. CDR3 size: 16 residues. Trimming removed 2 bases from V and 0 bases from J, with 11 bases in between. The V gene is TRBV7-3, the J gene TRBJ2-1; D may be TRBD1 (6 bases). The input for sequencing was PBMCs, taken after nivolumab (anti-PD-1) treatment. The clonotype comes from a person aged 35-79 years with oral cavity squamous cell carcinoma. The CDR3 loop is CASSLGQPSSYNEQFF. The CDR3, as DNA: TGTGCCAGCAGCTTAGGACAGCCCAGCTCCTACAATGAGCAGTTCTTC.